This is a list of T cell receptor beta chains from one sample in a study of identical twins. MiXCR, applied by TCRdb to the 5' RACE reads, yields one record per CDR3 protein. Among roughly 490,000 distinct CDR3 sequences listed, 14% were seen once. These data were also filed under a second study, of yellow fever vaccine responses in identical twins.

Material: CD4+ T cells sorted from blood. These receptors were collected from a woman aged 18 to 35 in good health. Each CDR3 is given with its conserved first and last residue. The D gene is left open where the match is weak. Clone sizes are given selectively: once, few, many, or a class where the clone is expanded.

clone_size | d_call | j_call | v_call | cdr3_aa | cdr3_nt
few | TRBD1 | TRBJ2-7 | TRBV5-1 | CASSLDRGSWYEQYF | TGCGCCAGCAGCTTGGACAGGGGGTCTTGGTACGAGCAGTACTTC
few | NA | TRBJ1-1 | TRBV24-1 | CATSGGPNTEAFF | TGTGCCACCAGTGGCGGACCAAACACTGAAGCTTTCTTT
few | TRBD1 | TRBJ2-7 | TRBV9 | CASSVGTVGYEQYF | TGTGCCAGCAGCGTCGGGACAGTCGGCTACGAGCAGTACTTC
few | NA | TRBJ2-3 | TRBV12-3/TRBV12-4 | CASSLLSPGLSTDTQYF | TGTGCCAGCAGTTTATTGTCACCGGGACTTAGCACAGATACGCAGTATTTT
few | NA | TRBJ1-5 | TRBV10-3 | CAISDRRDNQPQHF | TGTGCCATCAGTGATCGTAGAGACAATCAGCCCCAGCATTTT
NA | TRBD2 | TRBJ2-1 | TRBV4-1 | CASSQELGGAYNEQFF | TGCGCCAGCAGCCAAGAACTCGGGGGGGCCTACAATGAGCAGTTCTTC
few | TRBD1 | TRBJ2-1 | TRBV7-9 | CASPTKSGGPVGFF | TGTGCCAGCCCAACAAAATCAGGGGGCCCTGTTGGGTTCTTC
few | TRBD2 | TRBJ2-3 | TRBV3-1 | CASSQLLADLADTQYF | TGTGCCAGCAGCCAATTACTAGCGGACTTAGCGGATACGCAGTATTTT
NA | NA | TRBJ2-4 | TRBV12-3/TRBV12-4 | CASSGRNIQYF | TGTGCCAGCAGTGGGAGAAACATTCAGTACTTC
NA | TRBD1 | TRBJ2-2 | TRBV9 | CASSALPTGGRDTGELFF | TGTGCCAGCAGCGCCCTACCTACAGGGGGCCGGGACACCGGGGAGCTGTTTTTT
NA | TRBD2 | TRBJ2-5 | TRBV20-1 | CSASRPGGPPSETQYF | TGCAGTGCTAGTAGGCCGGGGGGGCCTCCATCAGAGACCCAGTACTTC
NA | NA | TRBJ2-7 | TRBV20-1 | CSARDDSLPYEQYF | TGCAGTGCTAGAGATGACAGTCTCCCTTACGAGCAGTACTTC
few | NA | TRBJ2-3 | TRBV28 | CASSRSIGSGYTDTQYF | TGTGCCAGCAGCCGGAGTATTGGAAGCGGGTACACAGATACGCAGTATTTT
few | NA | TRBJ2-7 | TRBV6-1 | CASRKEGVGEQYF | TGTGCCAGCAGGAAGGAGGGGGTAGGCGAGCAGTACTTC
NA | NA | TRBJ2-5 | TRBV5-1 | CASSPTTLRQETQYF | TGCGCCAGCAGCCCAACGACACTCCGGCAAGAGACCCAGTACTTC
few | TRBD2 | TRBJ2-7 | TRBV7-9 | CASSRTGTRGNEQYF | TGTGCCAGCAGCCGCACCGGGACTAGGGGGAACGAGCAGTACTTC
few | NA | TRBJ2-2 | TRBV29-1 | CSVGLAPNTGELFF | TGCAGCGTAGGGCTAGCGCCGAACACCGGGGAGCTGTTTTTT
NA | NA | TRBJ1-3 | TRBV5-1 | CASSYAGEGNTIYF | TGCGCCAGCAGCTATGCGGGGGAAGGAAACACCATATATTTT
NA | TRBD1 | TRBJ1-1 | TRBV5-1 | CASSKFGTENTEAFF | TGCGCCAGCAGCAAATTTGGGACAGAGAACACTGAAGCTTTCTTT
NA | NA | TRBJ2-5 | TRBV12-3/TRBV12-4 | CASSLFETQYF | TGTGCCAGCAGTTTGTTCGAGACCCAGTACTTC
NA | TRBD2 | TRBJ2-1 | TRBV4-1 | CASSQDWDGRTNQFF | TGCGCCAGCAGCCAAGATTGGGACGGGAGGACCAATCAGTTCTTC
few | NA | TRBJ2-7 | TRBV2 | CASSEAGHLKQYF | TGTGCCAGCAGTGAAGCGGGGCACCTAAAGCAGTACTTC
NA | NA | TRBJ2-7 | TRBV5-1 | CASSKGPPWEQYF | TGCGCCAGCAGCAAGGGGCCGCCGTGGGAGCAGTACTTC
few | TRBD1 | TRBJ1-2 | TRBV3-1 | CASSQGPQGARGYTF | TGTGCCAGCAGCCAAGGACCCCAGGGGGCGCGTGGCTACACCTTC
few | NA | TRBJ2-3 | TRBV28 | CASSSTPTGLLKDTQYF | TGTGCCAGCAGTTCAACCCCGACGGGACTCTTAAAAGATACGCAGTATTTT
NA | TRBD1 | TRBJ1-2 | TRBV5-1 | CASKQGAASYGYTF | TGCGCCAGCAAACAGGGGGCCGCTTCCTATGGCTACACCTTC
NA | NA | TRBJ2-5 | TRBV29-1 | CSVGRSQETQYF | TGCAGCGTTGGGCGGAGCCAAGAGACCCAGTACTTC
few | TRBD1 | TRBJ1-1 | TRBV6-1 | CASTRQGVTEAFF | TGTGCCAGCACCCGACAGGGGGTCACTGAAGCTTTCTTT
NA | NA | TRBJ2-2 | TRBV4-2 | CASSQVRANTGELFF | TGTGCCAGCAGCCAAGTCAGAGCGAACACCGGGGAGCTGTTTTTT
NA | NA | TRBJ2-3 | TRBV6-4 | CASRNRPRAQYF | TGTGCCAGCAGAAACAGGCCCCGAGCGCAGTATTTT
few | NA | TRBJ2-5 | TRBV12-3/TRBV12-4 | CASSVSRETQYF | TGTGCCAGCAGTGTGTCCCGAGAGACCCAGTACTTC
few | NA | TRBJ1-6 | TRBV15 | CATSREGKPLHF | TGTGCCACCAGCAGAGAAGGGAAGCCCCTCCACTTT
many | NA | TRBJ2-2 | TRBV29-1 | CSVELDNTGELFF | TGCAGCGTTGAACTAGACAACACCGGGGAGCTGTTTTTT
many | NA | TRBJ1-2 | TRBV12-3/TRBV12-4 | CASSLEGHGYTF | TGTGCCAGCAGTTTAGAAGGGCATGGCTACACCTTC
few | NA | TRBJ2-5 | TRBV3-1 | CASSRLEGTQYF | TGTGCCAGCAGCCGGCTCGAAGGGACCCAGTACTTC
few | TRBD1 | TRBJ1-4 | TRBV7-8 | CASSPRTGVEKLFF | TGTGCCAGCAGCCCCAGGACAGGGGTAGAAAAACTGTTTTTT
NA | TRBD1 | TRBJ2-5 | TRBV18 | CASSPNQGAQETQYF | TGTGCCAGCTCACCGAATCAGGGGGCCCAAGAGACCCAGTACTTC
NA | TRBD2 | TRBJ2-1 | TRBV5-1 | CASSRPGGRENEQFF | TGCGCCAGCAGTAGGCCGGGGGGGCGAGAAAATGAGCAGTTCTTC
NA | NA | TRBJ1-5 | TRBV20-1 | CSARRIGSSNQPQHF | TGCAGTGCTAGAAGAATAGGGAGTAGCAATCAGCCCCAGCATTTT
NA | NA | TRBJ1-1 | TRBV29-1 | CSVEVVEGTEAFF | TGCAGCGTTGAAGTGGTAGAGGGCACTGAAGCTTTCTTT
NA | NA | TRBJ2-5 | TRBV20-1 | CSARVTGRETQYF | TGCAGTGCTAGAGTGACTGGACGGGAGACCCAGTACTTC
NA | TRBD1 | TRBJ1-1 | TRBV2 | CASGQQGVGNTEAFF | TGTGCCAGCGGACAACAGGGGGTGGGGAACACTGAAGCTTTCTTT
few | NA | TRBJ2-4 | TRBV12-3/TRBV12-4 | CASSKGKLAKNIQYF | TGTGCCAGCAGTAAAGGGAAACTAGCCAAAAACATTCAGTACTTC
NA | NA | TRBJ2-6 | TRBV4-1 | CASSRIGTDSGANVLTF | TGCGCCAGCAGCAGGATCGGGACGGACTCTGGGGCCAACGTCCTGACTTTC
few | TRBD2 | TRBJ2-3 | TRBV12-3/TRBV12-4 | CASSLSGGGRTDTQYF | TGTGCCAGCAGTTTATCTGGCGGGGGGAGGACAGATACGCAGTATTTT
many | NA | TRBJ2-1 | TRBV29-1 | CSVVRRVNEQFF | TGCAGCGTAGTCCGGAGGGTAAATGAGCAGTTCTTC
NA | TRBD2 | TRBJ2-2 | TRBV5-1 | CASSSGLAGGQNTGELFF | TGCGCCAGCAGCTCGGGACTAGCGGGGGGTCAGAACACCGGGGAGCTGTTTTTT
many | NA | TRBJ2-7 | TRBV6-1 | CASSDRPAYEQYF | TGTGCCAGCAGTGACAGGCCGGCCTACGAGCAGTACTTC